The 14 T cell receptor beta chains in this list originate from one sample, sequenced in a study of T cells after yellow fever vaccination (dated by TCRdb to 2018 to 2020). The meaning of the sample's treatment or condition label: live attenuated yellow fever vaccine strain. Library preparation employed 5' RACE. The sequencer listed for this sample is Illumina NovaSeq 6000. In TCRdb, the public reads were trimmed at Q25 with fastp and aligned with MiXCR, with productive beta chains retained. Each record represents a unique CDR3 protein, reported with the most common genes and DNA among its rows. The sample contains a few hundred thousand distinct CDR3 sequences, 5.2% of them found a single time. Jointly, the top ten make up less than 3.5% of the sample. The material sequenced was CD4+ T cells sorted from PBMCs, taken on the day of the yellow fever booster vaccination. These receptors originate from a man aged 18 to 30 who received the YFV17D yellow fever vaccine.

The sample holds many counts of this clonotype. The rearrangement uses TRBV11-2 and TRBJ2-1; D may be TRBD1 or TRBD2 (5 bases each). This CDR3 is built from 16 residues. In germline, CDR1 is SGHAT, CDR2 FQNNGV. Trimming cost V 5 bases and J 0 bases, with 14 bases left between them. CDR3 DNA: TGTGCCAGCAGCCCTTTGAGGGGCCCCTCCTACAATGAGCAGTTCTTC. Translating gives CASSPLRGPSYNEQFF.

This clonotype was observed at least ten times. This chain uses TRBV7-6 with TRBJ1-1; D not resolved. The V and J ends lost 6 bases and 2 bases respectively, with 16 bases between them. CDR3 length equals 15 residues. The germline V gene has CDR1 SGHVS and CDR2 FNYEAQ. The CDR3 protein is CASRSRRGGNTEAFF. CDR3 sequence (DNA): TGTGCCAGCAGGTCGCGTCGTGGCGGAAACACTGAAGCTTTCTTT.

In its sample, this clonotype was seen a few times. This sequence joins TRBV10-3 and TRBJ1-6; D is perhaps TRBD1 (6 bases). CDR3 length: 14 residues. Trimming stripped 6 bases from V and 8 bases from J, with 14 bases between. CDR1 is ENHRY and CDR2 is SYGVKD in the germline V gene. The CDR3 bases are TGTGCCATCAGCAAGGACAGAGAAGATTCACCCCTCCACTTT. Protein product: CAISKDREDSPLHF.

This clonotype was counted many times. V usage is TRBV4-1 and J usage is TRBJ2-2, with a weak D call TRBD1 (6 bases). Germline V gene data show CDR1 as MGHRA and CDR2 as YSYEKL. The CDR3 is 16 residues long. V lost 3 bases to trimming and J lost 9 bases, with 20 bases between them. This CDR3 reads CASSQHPGTLHRELFF. The CDR3 region has the DNA TGCGCCAGCAGCCAGCACCCGGGGACACTTCACCGGGAGCTGTTTTTT.

This clonotype was detected ten times or more. The chain has TRBV7-2 and TRBJ2-5, with D possibly matching TRBD1 (5 bases). Trimming took off 0 bases at V and 0 bases at J, with 8 bases between the two ends. The CDR3 extends over 15 amino acids. The germline V gene encodes CDR1 SGHTA and CDR2 FQGNSA. The CDR3 loop is CASSLAGVNQETQYF. The CDR3 nucleotides are TGTGCCAGCAGCTTAGCAGGGGTAAACCAAGAGACCCAGTACTTC.

The CDR3: CASSLTEFYEQYV. DNA for the CDR3: TGTGCCAGCAGCTTAACAGAATTCTACGAGCAGTACGTC. The chain employs TRBV7-2 and TRBJ2-7; D is ambiguous. The CDR3 contains 13 residues. Deletions cut 2 bases from V and 3 bases from J, with 8 bases between. Per germline, CDR1 SGHTA and CDR2 FQGNSA.

This clonotype has a handful of counts. This chain uses TRBV18 with TRBJ2-5; perhaps TRBD2 as D (6 bases). Germline CDR1 KGHSH, CDR2 LQKENI. The V end lost 1 base, the J end lost 2 bases, and 11 bases lay between the germline ends. The CDR3 runs 15 residues. The CDR3 spells CASSPRVAEQETQYF. CDR3 in DNA: TGTGCCAGCTCACCACGGGTAGCGGAGCAAGAGACCCAGTACTTC.

This clonotype has only a few counts. The V and J genes are TRBV6-6 and TRBJ1-5; 7 nucleotides line up with TRBD1. The V and J ends lost 2 bases and 4 bases, in that order; junction bases with no gene match: 2. CDR3 length: 14 residues. Germline-derived CDR1 and CDR2 are MNHNY and SVGAGI (reference sequence). CDR3 amino acids: CASSYAGQNQPQHF. CDR3 DNA: TGTGCCAGCAGTTACGCGGGACAGAATCAGCCCCAGCATTTT.

A few counts support this clonotype. Here the CDR3 reads CASRTGFTEAFF. In DNA form, the CDR3 reads TGTGCCAGCAGGACAGGCTTCACTGAAGCTTTCTTT. J is TRBJ1-1 and V is TRBV6-5; a possible D gene is TRBD1 (6 bases). In germline, CDR1 is MNHEY, CDR2 SVGAGI. V was trimmed by 6 bases and J by 4 bases, leaving 9 bases between them. The CDR3 runs to 12 residues.

Ten or more counts support this clonotype. The chain has TRBV18 and TRBJ1-6; 8 bases match TRBD1. CDR1 is KGHSH and CDR2 is LQKENI in the germline V gene. The length of the CDR3 is 16 residues. The ends lost 1 base at V and 10 bases at J; junction bases unmatched: 9. DNA of the CDR3: TGTGCCAGCTCACCACTTTCAGGGGGCCGCGACTCACCCCTCCACTTT. Translated, it gives CASSPLSGGRDSPLHF.

This rearrangement joins TRBV7-2 to TRBJ1-1; D possibly corresponds to TRBD1 (6 bases). V lost 5 bases, J lost 4 bases, and 23 bases lay in between. The length of the CDR3 is 17 residues. Germline CDR1 reads SGHTA; CDR2 reads FQGNSA. Written as DNA, the CDR3 is TGTGCCAGCAGCCCCAGATCATACAGGGCGGGGGGCACTGAAGCTTTCTTT. This gives the protein CASSPRSYRAGGTEAFF.

The sample holds many counts of this clonotype. The gene calls are TRBV12-3 or TRBV12-4 and TRBJ2-3; D remains ambiguous. This CDR3 region has 15 residues. V lost 6 bases, J lost 6 bases, and 19 bases lay in between. CDR3: CASSLLDVRPDTQYF. The CDR3 region has the DNA TGTGCCAGCAGCCTATTGGACGTACGCCCGGATACGCAGTATTTT.

This clonotype was seen a handful of times. The chain recombines TRBV5-1 with TRBJ2-5; 10 bases are shared with TRBD2. This CDR3 region has 17 residues. The V gene end was trimmed by 7 bases and the J gene end by 5 bases; junction bases not matched to a gene: 17. Germline CDR1 SGHRS, CDR2 YFSETQ. The chain's CDR3 is CASGKNGGLAGVETQYF. The CDR3 nucleotides read TGCGCCAGCGGAAAGAATGGTGGTCTAGCGGGGGTGGAGACCCAGTACTTC.

The CDR3, as DNA: TGTGCCAGCAGCTTAGAGGTGCGGGGGTTATCCTACGAGCAGTACTTC. Encoded protein: CASSLEVRGLSYEQYF. V gene TRBV13 combines with J gene TRBJ2-7; 7 nucleotides align to TRBD2. Germline CDR1 is PRHDT and CDR2 is FYEKMQ (reference sequence). The CDR3 is made up of 16 amino acids. J gave up 1 base and V 1 base, and 7 bases lay outside the gene matches.